Below, 5 T cell receptor beta chains from the same sample are listed, as sequenced in a study of shared clonotypes between healthy human individuals. Profiling relied on immunoSEQ multiplex PCR, and the TCRdb table lists in-frame clones only, not all of them. The sample consists of about 2.1 million clones, 90% to 95% of them appearing once. CD45RO-negative, CCR7-positively selected cells formed the naive CD8 fraction, excluding terminally differentiated effector memory CD45RA+ cells. Material: naive CD8+ T cells from PBMCs. Every receptor here comes from a man between 18 and 35 years old in good health. Some clones in this sample may be carry-over from other donors' samples.

This chain connects TRBV9 to TRBJ2-2; no reliable D call. Germline CDR1 SGDLS, CDR2 YYNGEE. This CDR3 contains 14 residues. The V end lost 4 bases, the J end lost 0 bases, and 7 bases lay between the germline ends. CDR3 sequence: CASSSSSNTGELFF. CDR3 DNA: TGTGCCAGCAGCTCGAGTTCGAACACCGGGGAGCTGTTTTTT.

Remarks on this clone: Additional DNA sequences in this sample encode the identical CDR3. This chain uses TRBV27 with TRBJ2-3, with 9 positions matching TRBD2. Germline V gives CDR1 MNHEY, CDR2 SMNVEV (reference sequence). The CDR3 runs to 15 residues. J lost 4 bases, V lost 3 bases, and 5 bases had no gene match. CDR3 in DNA: TGTGCCAGCAGTTTGGCGGGAGGGCTTGCAGATACGCAGTATTTT. This gives the protein CASSLAGGLADTQYF.

The rearrangement links TRBV27 to TRBJ2-7; a possible D gene is TRBD2 (7 bases). The V end lost 1 base, the J end lost 2 bases, and 18 bases lay between the germline ends. The CDR3 runs 17 residues. Germline CDR1 and CDR2: MNHEY and SMNVEV (reference sequence). CDR3 region: CASSLFGGPFLTYEQYF. For the CDR3, the DNA is TGTGCCAGCAGTTTATTCGGGGGGCCGTTCCTAACCTACGAGCAGTACTTC.

Remarks on this clone: Other DNA sequences from this sample encode an identical CDR3 as well. V is TRBV9 and J is TRBJ2-1; 11 positions match TRBD2. The germline CDR1 and CDR2 sequences are SGDLS and YYNGEE. The CDR3 is made up of 15 amino acids. V shed 4 bases and J 4 bases; nucleotides not matched to a gene: 4. CDR3 amino acids: CASSPGTSGYNEQFF. CDR3 coding DNA: TGTGCCAGCAGCCCCGGGACTAGCGGTTACAATGAGCAGTTCTTC.

V usage is TRBV11-2 and J usage is TRBJ2-1; the match to TRBD2 covers 7 bases. The CDR3 has 15 residues. V lost 5 bases to trimming and J lost 8 bases; unmatched junction nucleotides: 12. Germline V gene sequence: CDR1 SGHAT, CDR2 FQNNGV. The CDR3 region has the DNA TGTGCCAGCAGCGTCCTCCGGGACTACGGTGATGAGCAGTTCTTC. Encoded protein: CASSVLRDYGDEQFF.